Listed below are T cell receptor beta chains from one sample, sequenced in a study of T-cell reconstitution after alpha-beta-depleted transplantation in children. TCRdb processed the PCR reads anew with MiXCR; each CDR3 protein has one entry. The data contain roughly 100,000 distinct CDR3 sequences, 7% to 8% of them singletons. The sample here was PBMCs, taken before TCRalphabeta/CD19-depleted stem cell transplant. These receptors all come from a boy aged 2-15 years with acute lymphoblastic leukemia, due to receive a stem cell transplant. Both conserved end residues are part of each CDR3. The D gene is left open where the match is weak. Not all rows give a size; the values are once, few, many and, for expanded clones, a class.

TRBD1,few,TRBJ1-1,TRBV7-2,TGTGCCAGCAGCTCACTCAGGGGGGCGGAAGCTTTCTTT,CASSSLRGAEAFF
.,few,TRBJ1-2,TRBV11-2,TGTGCCAGCAGCCCTATTGGGGGGCGGGATAACTATGGCTACACCTTC,CASSPIGGRDNYGYTF
.,.,TRBJ1-1,TRBV4-1,TGCGCCAGCAGCCAAGTGGACTCCAGGGTTATGAACACTGAAGCTTTCTTT,CASSQVDSRVMNTEAFF
TRBD2,.,TRBJ2-2,TRBV6-5,TGTGCCAGCAGTTTAGCGGGGGTCACGAACACCGGGGGGCTGTTTTTT,CASSLAGVTNTGGLFF
TRBD2,many,TRBJ2-7,TRBV12-3/TRBV12-4,TGTGCCAGCATCCCCGGGGCGACTAGCAGCCGAGGCGAGCAGTACTTC,CASIPGATSSRGEQYF
.,.,TRBJ2-1,TRBV28,TGTGCCAGCAGTTTCACCCGATCACTAGTTAGCTCCTACAATGAGCAGTTCTTC,CASSFTRSLVSSYNEQFF
.,few,TRBJ1-2,TRBV27,TGTGCCAGCAGTCCGTGGGACGGACCTAACTATGGCTACACCTTC,CASSPWDGPNYGYTF
TRBD2,many,TRBJ2-3,TRBV27,TGTGCCAGCAGTTTATCGCGAGCGGGGGGCACAGATACGCAGTATTTT,CASSLSRAGGTDTQYF
.,many,TRBJ1-2,TRBV4-1,TGCGCCAGCAGCCAAGAAGGGTCAGCTATCTATGGCTACACCTTC,CASSQEGSAIYGYTF
.,many,TRBJ2-5,TRBV18,TGTGCCAGCTCACCACCACCGACTCAAGAGACCCAGTACTTC,CASSPPPTQETQYF
.,many,TRBJ2-7,TRBV14,TGTGCCAGCAGCCAAGAAGTGGCCAGCTACTACGAGCAGTACTTC,CASSQEVASYYEQYF
.,many,TRBJ1-5,TRBV20-1,TGCAGTGTCGAAAAAGGGGGATATAGCAATCAGCCCCAGCATTTT,CSVEKGGYSNQPQHF
.,few,TRBJ2-7,TRBV21-1,TGTGCCAGCAAACCTCCGGGACAGGGTTCCTACGAGCAGTACTTC,CASKPPGQGSYEQYF
TRBD1,few,TRBJ2-7,TRBV5-4,TGTGCCAGCAGCTTGGCCGGGACAGTTAACGAGCAGTACTTC,CASSLAGTVNEQYF
.,few,TRBJ2-7,TRBV5-5,TGTGCCAGCAGCGAACCCTCGCAGGGGGGCTACGAGCAGTACTTC,CASSEPSQGGYEQYF
.,many,TRBJ1-1,TRBV7-9,TGTGCCAGCAGCTCACGGGGGCCGAGCACTGAAGCTTTCTTT,CASSSRGPSTEAFF
.,many,TRBJ1-1,TRBV7-2,TGTGCCAGCAGCTTGCTAGGGGGGGCCCTGAACACTGAAGCTTTCTTT,CASSLLGGALNTEAFF
.,few,TRBJ1-5,TRBV6-5,TGTGCCAGCAGTTACCATGTCCGGGGAGGTTATAGCAATCAGCCCCAGCATTTT,CASSYHVRGGYSNQPQHF
TRBD1,many,TRBJ1-1,TRBV10-3,TGTGCCATCAGGACAGGGGGCACTGAAGCTTTCTTT,CAIRTGGTEAFF
.,few,TRBJ1-2,TRBV6-5,TGTGCCAGCAGTTCAGGCCATCCCAGGGTTTACACCTTC,CASSSGHPRVYTF
TRBD1,many,TRBJ2-1,TRBV25-1,TGTGCCAGCACCCCGGGGGACAGGGGGCGGAATGAGCAGTTCTTC,CASTPGDRGRNEQFF